Below, 30 T cell receptor beta chains from the same sample are listed, as sequenced in a study of T cell clonotyping in hematopoietic cell transplantation. Time point: recipient sample about 28 days before transplant, after cytoreduction. Profiling relied on immunoSEQ multiplex PCR, and the TCRdb table lists in-frame clones only, not all of them. Among tens of thousands of clones listed, 90% to 96% were seen once. The specimen was peripheral blood mononuclear cells, collected before stem cell transplant. Every receptor here comes from a woman between 45 and 65 years old with acute myeloid leukemia. Some clones in this sample may be carry-over from other donors' samples.

The chain uses TRBV7-6 and TRBJ2-5; unclear D gene. The V and J ends lost 0 bases and 1 base respectively, with 12 bases between them. The CDR3 runs to 16 residues. Germline CDR1 SGHVS, CDR2 FNYEAQ. The CDR3 DNA reads as TGTGCCAGCAGCTTAGCGCCGGCAGGTCCCCAAGAGACCCAGTACTTC. Its protein product is CASSLAPAGPQETQYF.

V and J are TRBV13 and TRBJ2-7, with 11 bases that match TRBD1. CDR1 is PRHDT and CDR2 is FYEKMQ in the germline V gene (reference sequence). J gave up 7 bases and V 5 bases, and 4 bases lay outside the gene matches. The CDR3 is 13 residues long. CDR3 residues: CASSPDRGREQYF. The CDR3 DNA follows: TGTGCCAGCAGCCCGGACAGGGGGCGGGAGCAGTACTTC.

This chain's CDR3 is CASSLDTADAFF. The CDR3 nucleotides read TGTGCCAGCAGCTTAGACACAGCGGACGCTTTCTTT. The genes are TRBV5-6 and TRBJ1-1, with D hard to call. The CDR3 loop spans 12 amino acids. V lost 2 bases and J 11 bases, leaving 13 bases between the germline ends. Germline V lookup: CDR1 SGHDT, CDR2 YYEEEE.

The CDR3 is CASSIQSVRGYKETQYF. The CDR3, as DNA: TGTGCCAGTAGTATTCAGTCGGTCAGAGGGTATAAGGAGACCCAGTACTTC. The chain employs TRBV19 and TRBJ2-5, with a tentative D call TRBD2 (5 bases). V lost 3 bases, J lost 5 bases, and 22 bases lay in between. The CDR3 is made up of 17 amino acids. In germline, CDR1 is LNHDA, CDR2 SQIVND (reference sequence).

CDR3 DNA sequence: TGTGCCAGCAGTTTAAGGGGGGATAACGAGCAGTACTTC. Encoded protein: CASSLRGDNEQYF. This rearrangement joins TRBV27 to TRBJ2-7, with D possibly being TRBD1 or TRBD2 (6 bases each). Germline CDR1 MNHEY, CDR2 SMNVEV (reference sequence). The CDR3 is made up of 13 amino acids. The V end was cut by 2 bases, the J end by 5 bases, with 10 bases between.

The chain couples TRBV7-6 to TRBJ2-7, with D tentatively TRBD1 (5 bases). Trimming removed 3 bases from V and 2 bases from J, with 8 bases in between. Germline V gene sequence: CDR1 SGHVS, CDR2 FNYEAQ. The CDR3 contains 13 residues. The CDR3 DNA is TGTGCCAGCAGCTTCGACAGTCCCTACGAGCAGTACTTC. It translates to CASSFDSPYEQYF.

The chain uses TRBV30 and TRBJ1-3; 8 nucleotides line up with TRBD1. J gave up 4 bases and V 4 bases, and 6 bases lay outside the gene matches. The CDR3 is made up of 14 amino acids. Looked up from germline, CDR1 is GTSNPN and CDR2 is SVGIG (reference sequence). The chain's CDR3 is CAWIPTGDGNTIYF. The CDR3, as DNA: TGTGCCTGGATTCCGACAGGGGACGGAAACACCATATATTTT. Full variable domain (outside the CDR3, taken from reference TRBV30 and TRBJ1-3): SQTIHQWPATLVQPVGSPLSLECTVEGTSNPNLYWYRQAAGRGLQLLFYSVGIGQISSEVPQNLSASRPQDRQFILSSKKLLLSDSGFYLCAWIPTGDGNTIYFGEGSWLTVV.

The chain has TRBV27 and TRBJ2-2, with D unclear. The V and J ends lost 5 bases and 3 bases respectively, with 7 bases between them. Germline V CDR1 and CDR2: MNHEY, SMNVEV (reference sequence). The CDR3 length is 13 residues. The CDR3 nucleotides are TGTGCCAGCAGTCGTTTTTACACCGGGGAGCTGTTTTTT. Protein sequence: CASSRFYTGELFF.

The chain recombines TRBV5-6 with TRBJ1-5, with D uncertain. Trimming took 1 base from V and 1 from J, leaving 12 bases between them. The CDR3 covers 16 residues. In germline, CDR1 is SGHDT, CDR2 YYEEEE. This CDR3 reads CASSLFWGESNQPQHF. CDR3 sequence (DNA): TGTGCCAGCAGCTTGTTCTGGGGAGAGAGCAATCAGCCCCAGCATTTT.

The chain recombines TRBV4-1 with TRBJ2-7; 8 nucleotides line up with TRBD1. J was trimmed by 0 bases and V by 1 base; bases with no gene match: 2. Germline assignment: CDR1 MGHRA and CDR2 YSYEKL. The length of the CDR3 is 15 residues. The CDR3 sequence: CASSQGTGSSYEQYF. DNA for the CDR3: TGCGCCAGCAGCCAAGGGACAGGGAGCTCCTACGAGCAGTACTTC.

This sequence joins TRBV19 and TRBJ1-5; the D gene is possibly TRBD1 (6 bases). The CDR3 has 16 amino acids. Between the trimmed V and J ends, which lost 1 base and 7 bases, there was a span of 17 bases. Germline values: CDR1 LNHDA, CDR2 SQIVND (reference sequence). The CDR3: CASSIGPDRSGQPQHF. The CDR3 nucleotides are TGTGCCAGTAGTATAGGCCCCGACAGGTCGGGCCAGCCCCAGCATTTT.

The chain employs TRBV4-1 and TRBJ2-7; unclear D gene. Trimming shortened V by 0 bases and J by 6 bases, and 9 bases separated the two germline ends. Germline CDR1 and CDR2: MGHRA and YSYEKL. The CDR3 spans 13 residues. The CDR3 loop is CASSQDPVREQYF. The CDR3, as DNA: TGCGCCAGCAGCCAAGATCCCGTCCGCGAGCAGTACTTC.

This chain connects TRBV4-2 to TRBJ1-1; D uncertain. CDR3 length: 16 residues. The ends were cut back, 0 bases at V and 6 bases at J, with 17 bases in the middle. CDR1 is LGHNA and CDR2 is YNFKEQ in the germline V gene. The DNA for the CDR3 is TGTGCCAGCAGCCAAGATATCGGAAGGGTAGCGGCTGAAGCTTTCTTT. It is translated as CASSQDIGRVAAEAFF.

This chain links TRBV7-9 with TRBJ1-2; D gene unclear. Trimming stripped 1 base from V and 0 bases from J, with 9 bases between. This CDR3 contains 15 residues. Germline lookup yields CDR1 SEHNR and CDR2 FQNEAQ (reference sequence). CDR3 residues: CASSLERIPNYGYTF. The CDR3 region has the DNA TGTGCCAGCAGCTTAGAACGCATTCCTAACTATGGCTACACCTTC.

The chain employs TRBV4-1 and TRBJ2-7; D unresolved. This CDR3 spans 13 amino acids. In germline, CDR1 is MGHRA, CDR2 YSYEKL. Trimming pared 1 base from V and 4 bases from J, leaving 8 bases between. CDR3 DNA sequence: TGCGCCAGCAGCCAAGGATGGAATTACGAGCAGTACTTC. Residues: CASSQGWNYEQYF.

CDR3 amino acids: CASSDNPGQDTGELFF. In DNA form, the CDR3 reads TGTGCCAGCAGCGACAACCCCGGACAGGACACCGGGGAGCTGTTTTTT. The V call is TRBV9, the J call TRBJ2-2; 7 nucleotides agree with TRBD1. Looked up from germline, CDR1 is SGDLS and CDR2 is YYNGEE. Losses at the gene ends were 3 bases for V and 3 bases for J; bases not matched to a gene: 8. CDR3 length equals 16 residues.

The chain has TRBV29-1 and TRBJ2-1, with TRBD2 matching over 11 bases. Losses at the gene ends were 4 bases for V and 9 bases for J; bases not matched to a gene: 5. Germline V CDR1 and CDR2: SQVTM, ANQGSEA. This CDR3 is built from 13 residues. CDR3 sequence: CSVAVSGRGEQFF. The CDR3 bases are TGCAGCGTTGCTGTTAGCGGGAGGGGTGAGCAGTTCTTC.

This chain uses TRBV4-1 with TRBJ2-1; 13 bases map to TRBD2. The germline V gene encodes CDR1 MGHRA and CDR2 YSYEKL. The V segment lost 0 bases and the J segment 4 bases; nucleotides outside the gene matches: 0. The CDR3 totals 16 residues. CDR3 amino acids: CASSQETSGGYNEQFF. DNA of the CDR3: TGCGCCAGCAGCCAAGAGACTAGCGGGGGGTACAATGAGCAGTTCTTC.

V is TRBV19 and J is TRBJ1-2; TRBD1 agrees at 8 bases. This CDR3 region has 14 residues. CDR1 is LNHDA, CDR2 SQIVND, per germline (reference sequence). Trimming removed 7 bases from V and 1 base from J; junction bases left unmatched: 5. The CDR3 nucleotides are TGTGCCAGTATTTCGACAGGGGATAACTATGGCTACACCTTC. As protein: CASISTGDNYGYTF. The full variable domain, rest sourced from reference TRBV19 and TRBJ1-2, is DGGITQSPKYLFRKEGQNVTLSCEQNLNHDAMYWYRQDPGQGLRLIYYSQIVNDFQKGDIAEGYSVSREKKESFPLTVTSAQKNPTAFYLCASISTGDNYGYTFGSGTRLTVV.

The rearrangement uses TRBV7-9 and TRBJ1-1, with D uncertain. The CDR3 runs to 14 residues. V was cut by 5 bases and J by 3 bases, with 13 bases left in between. In germline, CDR1 is SEHNR, CDR2 FQNEAQ (reference sequence). Written as DNA, the CDR3 is TGTGCCAGCAGCGCAGAGGGTCAGGACACTGAAGCTTTCTTT. It encodes CASSAEGQDTEAFF.

V gene TRBV18 combines with J gene TRBJ2-7; 15 bases are a match to TRBD2. The CDR3 has 18 residues. Germline V CDR1 and CDR2: KGHSH, LQKENI. Germline trimming cut 6 bases from V and 3 bases from J; bases unmatched to any gene: 12. The DNA of the CDR3 is TGTGCCAGCTCCCGAACAGGGACTAGCGGGGGGCGAAACTACGAGCAGTACTTC. Translation: CASSRTGTSGGRNYEQYF.

This CDR3 is CASSLAGGFGSTEAFF. CDR3 in DNA: TGCGCCAGCAGCTTGGCCGGGGGTTTCGGTAGCACTGAAGCTTTCTTT. The V gene is TRBV5-1, the J gene TRBJ1-1; D possibly corresponds to TRBD1 (5 bases). The V gene's germline CDR1 is SGHRS and CDR2 YFSETQ. V lost 0 bases and J lost 4, with 16 bases in between. CDR3 length: 16 residues.

The chain joins TRBV7-9 to TRBJ1-2, with D tentatively TRBD1 (5 bases). This CDR3 is built from 13 residues. Germline CDR1 and CDR2: SEHNR and FQNEAQ (reference sequence). V lost 5 bases, J lost 7 bases, and 14 bases lay in between. This CDR3 is CASSRSDSGGYTF. The DNA of the CDR3 is TGTGCCAGCAGCCGTTCAGACAGCGGTGGCTACACCTTC.

The V and J genes are TRBV19 and TRBJ1-5; possibly TRBD1 for D (6 bases). CDR1 LNHDA and CDR2 SQIVND come from the germline V gene (reference sequence). V dropped 7 bases and J dropped 0 bases, with 16 bases sitting between them. CDR3 length: 16 residues. The chain's CDR3 is CASKNGQPYSNQPQHF. The CDR3 DNA follows: TGTGCCAGTAAAAACGGACAGCCATATAGCAATCAGCCCCAGCATTTT.

The V and J genes are TRBV5-1 and TRBJ1-2; D uncertain. V gave up 0 bases and J gave up 7 bases, with 10 bases separating them. Looked up from germline, CDR1 is SGHRS and CDR2 is YFSETQ. There are 13 residues in the CDR3. CDR3 loop: CASSLEQSSGYTF. The CDR3, as DNA: TGCGCCAGCAGCTTGGAACAGAGCAGTGGCTACACCTTC.

CDR3: CASRTGARGTEAFF. The DNA of the CDR3 is TGTGCCAGCAGGACAGGGGCGAGAGGCACTGAAGCTTTCTTT. The rearrangement uses TRBV5-4 and TRBJ1-1, with TRBD1 identical over 8 bases. From germline, CDR1 is SGHNT and CDR2 YYREEE (reference sequence). V shed 5 bases, J shed 4 bases, and the junction held 7 bases outside the gene matches. The CDR3 sequence is 14 residues long.

The rearrangement joins TRBV11-3 to TRBJ1-5, with D possibly matching TRBD1 (5 bases). The V and J ends lost 1 base and 2 bases respectively, with 9 bases between them. This CDR3 has 15 amino acids. Germline V gene data show CDR1 as SGHNT and CDR2 as YENEEA. In DNA, the CDR3 is TGTGCCAGCAGCTTAGCAGGGAATGGCAATCAGCCCCAGCATTTT. Translation: CASSLAGNGNQPQHF.

For this clone: Sequence at one end of the junction differs from germline and may be a read error. This chain uses TRBV7-7 with TRBJ2-2; 12 bases map to TRBD2. The CDR3 sequence is 15 residues long. Germline V gives CDR1 SSHAT, CDR2 FNYEAQ (reference sequence). The CDR3 loop is CASSPTSGRTGELFF. CDR3 in DNA: TGTGCTAGCAGCCCGACTAGCGGGAGAACCGGGGAGCTGTTTTTT.

This clone was detected only a few times. The V and J genes are TRBV29-1 and TRBJ1-3, with unresolved D. The CDR3 extends over 12 amino acids. V lost 4 bases and J 3 bases, leaving 7 bases between the germline ends. Per germline, CDR1 SQVTM and CDR2 ANQGSEA. CDR3 sequence reads: CSVAGNGNTIYF. The CDR3 nucleotides read TGCAGCGTTGCGGGTAATGGAAACACCATATATTTT.

V gene TRBV18 combines with J gene TRBJ2-7; D is undetermined. Germline loops: CDR1 KGHSH, CDR2 LQKENI. V was cut by 3 bases and J by 0 bases, with 9 bases left in between. The CDR3 loop spans 14 amino acids. The CDR3 nucleotides read TGTGCCAGCTCACCGTCCGGTCCCTCCTACGAGCAGTACTTC. Encoded protein: CASSPSGPSYEQYF.